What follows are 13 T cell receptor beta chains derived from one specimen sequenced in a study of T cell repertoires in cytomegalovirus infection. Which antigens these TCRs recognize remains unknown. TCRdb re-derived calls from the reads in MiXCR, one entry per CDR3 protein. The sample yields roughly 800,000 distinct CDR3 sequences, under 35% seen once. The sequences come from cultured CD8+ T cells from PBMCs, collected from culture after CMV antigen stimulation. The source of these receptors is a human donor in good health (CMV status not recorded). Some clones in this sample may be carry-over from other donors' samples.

In DNA, the CDR3 is TGTGCCATCCTCATTGGGGAGGGAGGCTCCTACGAGCAGTACTTC. Encoded protein: CAILIGEGGSYEQYF. The rearrangement links TRBV2 to TRBJ2-7; 7 bases map to TRBD2. The CDR3 is 15 amino acids. Germline trimming cut 10 bases from V and 0 bases from J; bases unmatched to any gene: 12. CDR1 and CDR2 from the germline V gene are SNHLY and FYNNEI.

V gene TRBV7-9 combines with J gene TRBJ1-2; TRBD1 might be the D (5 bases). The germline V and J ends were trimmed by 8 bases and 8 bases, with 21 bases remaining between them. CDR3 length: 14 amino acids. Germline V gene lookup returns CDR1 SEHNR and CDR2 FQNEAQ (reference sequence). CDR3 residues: CASGPAGTTQGYTF. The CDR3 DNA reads TGTGCCAGCGGCCCGGCCGGGACTACGCAGGGCTACACCTTC.

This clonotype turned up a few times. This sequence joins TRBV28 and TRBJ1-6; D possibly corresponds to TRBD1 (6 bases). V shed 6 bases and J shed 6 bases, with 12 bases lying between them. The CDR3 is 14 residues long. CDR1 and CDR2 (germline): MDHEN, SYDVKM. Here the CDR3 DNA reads TGTGCCAGCAGCCTTCTGGACAGTAATTCACCCCTCCACTTT. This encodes CASSLLDSNSPLHF.

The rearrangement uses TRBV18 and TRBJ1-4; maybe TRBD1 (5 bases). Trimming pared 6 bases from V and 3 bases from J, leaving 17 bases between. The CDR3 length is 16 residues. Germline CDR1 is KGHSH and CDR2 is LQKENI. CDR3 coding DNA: TGTGCCAGCTCTCACCACGTCAGGGTTGCTAATGAAAAACTGTTTTTT. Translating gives CASSHHVRVANEKLFF.

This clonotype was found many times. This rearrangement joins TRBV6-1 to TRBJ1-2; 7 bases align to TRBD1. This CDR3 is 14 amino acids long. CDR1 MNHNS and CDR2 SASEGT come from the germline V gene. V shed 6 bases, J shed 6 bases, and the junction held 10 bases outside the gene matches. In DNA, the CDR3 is TGTGCCAGCAGACCACAGACAGGGTTAGATGGCTACACCTTC. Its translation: CASRPQTGLDGYTF.

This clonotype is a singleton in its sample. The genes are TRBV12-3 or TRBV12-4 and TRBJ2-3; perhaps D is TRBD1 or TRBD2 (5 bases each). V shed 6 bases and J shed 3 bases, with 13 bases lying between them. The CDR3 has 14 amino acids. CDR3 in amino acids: CASSYLGRTDTQYF. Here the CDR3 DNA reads TGTGCCAGCAGCTACTTGGGACGGACAGATACGCAGTATTTT.

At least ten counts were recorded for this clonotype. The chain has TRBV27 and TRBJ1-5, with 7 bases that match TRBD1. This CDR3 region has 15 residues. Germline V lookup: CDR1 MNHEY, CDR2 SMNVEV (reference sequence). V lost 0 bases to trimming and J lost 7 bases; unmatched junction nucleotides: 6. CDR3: CASSLSPGGRQPQHF. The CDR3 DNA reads TGTGCCAGCAGTTTATCCCCAGGGGGTAGGCAGCCCCAGCATTTT.

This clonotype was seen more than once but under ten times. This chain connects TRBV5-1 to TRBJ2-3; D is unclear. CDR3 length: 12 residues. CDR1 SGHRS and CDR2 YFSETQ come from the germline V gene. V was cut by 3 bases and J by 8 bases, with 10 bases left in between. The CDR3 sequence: CASSWDEVTQYF. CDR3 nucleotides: TGCGCCAGCAGCTGGGATGAAGTTACGCAGTATTTT.

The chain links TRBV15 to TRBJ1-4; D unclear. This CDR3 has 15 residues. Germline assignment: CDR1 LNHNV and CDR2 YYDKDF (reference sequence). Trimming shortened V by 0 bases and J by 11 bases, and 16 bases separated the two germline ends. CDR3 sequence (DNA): TGTGCCACCAGCAGAGATCGAGAAGGGAATCTCAAACTGTTTTTT. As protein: CATSRDREGNLKLFF.

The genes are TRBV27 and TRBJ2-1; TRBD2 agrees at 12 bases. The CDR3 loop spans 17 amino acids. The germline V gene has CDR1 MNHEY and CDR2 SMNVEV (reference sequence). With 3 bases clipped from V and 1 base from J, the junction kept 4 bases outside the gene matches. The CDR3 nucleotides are TGTGCCAGCAGTTTCCCTAGCGGGGGGGGATCCTACAATGAGCAGTTCTTC. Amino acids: CASSFPSGGGSYNEQFF.

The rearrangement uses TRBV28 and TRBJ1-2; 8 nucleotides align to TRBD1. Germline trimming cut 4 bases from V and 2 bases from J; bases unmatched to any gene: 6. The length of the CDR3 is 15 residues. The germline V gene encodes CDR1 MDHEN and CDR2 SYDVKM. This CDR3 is CASSWTRTGNYGYTF. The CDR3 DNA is TGTGCCAGCAGTTGGACCCGGACAGGGAACTATGGCTACACCTTC.

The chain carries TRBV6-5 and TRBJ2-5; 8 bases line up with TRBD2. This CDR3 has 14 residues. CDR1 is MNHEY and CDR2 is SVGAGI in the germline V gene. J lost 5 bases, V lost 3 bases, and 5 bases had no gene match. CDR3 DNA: TGTGCCAGCAGTTATTCGGGAGGGAGGGAGACCCAGTACTTC. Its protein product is CASSYSGGRETQYF.

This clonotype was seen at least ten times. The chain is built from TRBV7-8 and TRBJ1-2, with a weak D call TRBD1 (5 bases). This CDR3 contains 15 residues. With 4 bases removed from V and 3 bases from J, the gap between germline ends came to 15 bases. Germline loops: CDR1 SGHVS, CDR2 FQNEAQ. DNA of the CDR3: TGTGCCAGCAGCTACGACCAGGGTAGCTACTATGGCTACACCTTC. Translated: CASSYDQGSYYGYTF.